These 24 T cell receptor beta chains were sequenced from one sample in a study of T cells in Graves' hyperthyroidism and ophthalmopathy. RNA transcripts served as the template for amplifying TCR beta CDR3 regions. HTBI primers were the set used in a first-round RT-PCR of the TCR CDR3. TCRdb re-analysed the multiplex PCR reads in MiXCR, keeping a single row per CDR3 protein. The top ten hold 9.2% of the sample, which has around 400,000 distinct CDR3 sequences, 13% seen once. Sequenced material: blood. The receptors were gathered from a young woman with Graves' hyperthyroidism.

V gene TRBV11-2 combines with J gene TRBJ2-3; 9 bases match TRBD1. CDR3 length equals 16 residues. CDR1 and CDR2 (germline): SGHAT, FQNNGV. The trim removed 6 bases at V and 5 bases at J, leaving 12 bases unmatched. In nucleotides, the CDR3 is TGTGCCAGCAGAGAGGGTACCCGGGACAGGGAAGATACGCAGTATTTT. Translation: CASREGTRDREDTQYF.

This clonotype was seen more than once but under ten times. The chain recombines TRBV20-1 with TRBJ1-5; TRBD1 matches 8 bases. The length of the CDR3 is 18 residues. Trimming removed 0 bases from V and 9 bases from J; junction bases left unmatched: 19. Per the germline V gene, CDR1 is DFQATT and CDR2 is SNEGSKA (reference sequence). The CDR3 protein is CSARDSQGATSLGRPQHF. CDR3 nucleotides: TGCAGTGCTAGAGATTCGCAGGGGGCGACGTCGTTAGGTAGGCCCCAGCATTTT.

About this clonotype itself: This may stem from a read error, because a much larger clone lies one nucleotide away. The V call is TRBV6-6, the J call TRBJ2-7; D possibly matches TRBD1 or TRBD2 (5 bases each). The CDR3 loop spans 14 amino acids. Germline loops: CDR1 MNHNY, CDR2 SVGAGI (reference sequence). For the CDR3, the DNA is TGTGCCAGCAGTTACTCGGGACGGTCTATCGAGCAGTGCTTC. Protein sequence: CASSYSGRSIEQCF.

A few counts support this clonotype. The rearrangement uses TRBV20-1 and TRBJ2-2; no firm D call. Germline V gene lookup returns CDR1 DFQATT and CDR2 SNEGSKA (reference sequence). V lost 2 bases and J 5 bases, leaving 12 bases between the germline ends. The CDR3 extends over 14 amino acids. CDR3 loop: CSARRQSRTGELFF. In nucleotides, the CDR3 is TGCAGTGCTAGAAGGCAGAGCCGTACCGGGGAGCTGTTTTTT.

The rearrangement joins TRBV25-1 to TRBJ1-2; D gene uncertain. Germline CDR1 reads MGHDK; CDR2 reads SYGVNS. V lost 3 bases to trimming and J lost 5 bases, with 10 bases between them. The length of the CDR3 is 13 residues. CDR3 sequence reads: CASSEVGKYGYTF. As DNA, the CDR3 is TGTGCCAGCAGTGAGGTAGGGAAGTATGGCTACACCTTC.

This clonotype was recorded at least ten times. The V gene is TRBV5-1, the J gene TRBJ1-2; TRBD1 might be the D (5 bases). The V and J ends lost 3 bases and 2 bases respectively, with 11 bases between them. The CDR3 has 14 amino acids. Germline V gene data show CDR1 as SGHRS and CDR2 as YFSETQ. CDR3 nucleotides: TGCGCCAGCAGCTCGGGAGGACAAAACTATGGCTACACCTTC. Its protein product is CASSSGGQNYGYTF.

This clonotype has more than one count but fewer than ten. The genes are TRBV16 and TRBJ2-7; D gene unclear. Trimming pared 4 bases from V and 5 bases from J, leaving 18 bases between. CDR3 size: 15 residues. Germline V lookup: CDR1 KGHSY, CDR2 FQNENV. The chain's CDR3 is CASSPPTALTHEQYF. CDR3 DNA sequence: TGTGCCAGCAGCCCACCCACCGCCCTGACACACGAGCAGTACTTC.

The chain combines TRBV5-6 with TRBJ1-5; tentative D call: TRBD1 (5 bases). The CDR3 totals 14 residues. Germline V lookup: CDR1 SGHDT, CDR2 YYEEEE. The V and J ends lost 0 bases and 9 bases respectively, with 13 bases between them. Written as DNA, the CDR3 is TGTGCCAGCAGCTTGGCCGACGCCGGGGGGCCCCAGCATTTT. Protein product: CASSLADAGGPQHF.

The chain combines TRBV11-2 with TRBJ2-1, with a weak D call TRBD1 (6 bases). The germline V and J ends were trimmed by 0 bases and 8 bases, with 20 bases remaining between them. The germline V gene encodes CDR1 SGHAT and CDR2 FQNNGV. The CDR3 is made up of 17 amino acids. This chain's CDR3 is CASSLDLGTGTYHEQFF. The CDR3 DNA is TGTGCCAGCAGCTTAGATCTAGGCACGGGGACATATCATGAGCAGTTCTTC. Filled out from reference TRBV11-2 and TRBJ2-1, the complete variable domain reads EAGVAQSPRYKIIEKRQSVAFWCNPISGHATLYWYQQILGQGPKLLIQFQNNGVVDDSQLPKDRFSAERLKGVDSTLKIQPAKLEDSAVYLCASSLDLGTGTYHEQFFGPGTRLTVL.

There are many counts of this clonotype. J is TRBJ1-2 and V is TRBV7-3; 9 bases align to TRBD1. The CDR3 has 14 amino acids. V trimming: 2 bases; J trimming: 9 bases; junction bases outside the gene matches: 7. Germline CDR1 reads SGHTA; CDR2 reads FQGTGA. This CDR3 is CASSLGLGQGSYTF. DNA for the CDR3: TGTGCCAGCAGCTTAGGCCTAGGACAGGGGAGCTACACCTTC.

This clonotype was counted at least ten times. The rearrangement links TRBV5-6 to TRBJ2-1; D is unclear. The length of the CDR3 is 15 residues. CDR1 is SGHDT and CDR2 is YYEEEE in the germline V gene. V was cut by 0 bases and J by 0 bases, with 7 bases left in between. CDR3 region: CASSLDRVSYNEQFF. For the CDR3, the DNA is TGTGCCAGCAGCTTGGATCGGGTCTCCTACAATGAGCAGTTCTTC.

The sample holds many counts of this clonotype. The gene calls are TRBV11-2 and TRBJ1-1; D unclear. Germline V lookup: CDR1 SGHAT, CDR2 FQNNGV. Between the trimmed V and J ends, which lost 3 bases and 2 bases, there was a span of 10 bases. This CDR3 region has 14 residues. This CDR3 is CASSFPPVNTEAFF. CDR3 in DNA: TGTGCCAGCAGCTTTCCGCCGGTAAACACTGAAGCTTTCTTT.

This clonotype was seen at least ten times. V usage is TRBV7-9 and J usage is TRBJ1-1, with TRBD1 as a possible D gene (5 bases). The germline gives CDR1 SEHNR, CDR2 FQNEAQ (reference sequence). The germline V and J ends were trimmed by 3 bases and 2 bases, with 13 bases remaining between them. CDR3 length: 15 amino acids. The chain's CDR3 is CASSFFQGVNTEAFF. CDR3 DNA sequence: TGTGCCAGCAGCTTTTTCCAGGGTGTCAACACTGAAGCTTTCTTT. Full variable domain (missing parts from reference TRBV7-9 and TRBJ1-1): DTGVSQNPRHKITKRGQNVTFRCDPISEHNRLYWYRQTLGQGPEFLTYFQNEAQLEKSRLLSDRFSAERPKGSFSTLEIQRTEQGDSAMYLCASSFFQGVNTEAFFGQGTRLTVV.

V usage is TRBV25-1 and J usage is TRBJ2-5; 9 positions agree with TRBD1. The germline gives CDR1 MGHDK, CDR2 SYGVNS. With 8 bases clipped from V and 1 base from J, the junction kept 8 bases outside the gene matches. This CDR3 has 15 amino acids. CDR3 sequence reads: CASAPTGGFQETQYF. CDR3 nucleotides: TGTGCCAGCGCCCCGACAGGGGGGTTCCAAGAGACCCAGTACTTC.

This clonotype has just a few counts. The V and J genes are TRBV3-1 and TRBJ2-5; D remains ambiguous. Trimming took 4 bases from V and 2 from J, leaving 11 bases between them. Germline V gene sequence: CDR1 LGHDT, CDR2 YNNKEL (reference sequence). The CDR3 totals 14 residues. CDR3 region: CASSPPRGQETQYF. Written as DNA, the CDR3 is TGTGCCAGCAGCCCCCCCCGCGGACAAGAGACCCAGTACTTC.

In its sample, this clonotype was seen many times. The chain has TRBV10-3 and TRBJ1-5; D remains ambiguous. The V end lost 6 bases, the J end lost 0 bases, and 12 bases lay between the germline ends. The CDR3 length is 15 residues. The germline gives CDR1 ENHRY, CDR2 SYGVKD. The CDR3 loop is CAIRAGPDSNQPQHF. Here the CDR3 DNA reads TGTGCCATCAGGGCCGGGCCCGATAGCAATCAGCCCCAGCATTTT.

This clonotype appeared many times. J is TRBJ1-1 and V is TRBV12-3 or TRBV12-4; no definite D call. Trimming took off 2 bases at V and 7 bases at J, with 17 bases between the two ends. CDR3 length: 15 residues. CDR3 nucleotides: TGTGCCAGCAGTTTAAATCCCCGCACATCGCGTGAAGCTTTCTTT. This gives the protein CASSLNPRTSREAFF.

The chain has TRBV12-3 or TRBV12-4 and TRBJ2-4; D unresolved. The V and J ends lost 4 bases and 0 bases respectively, with 13 bases between them. This CDR3 comprises 16 residues. The CDR3 region has the DNA TGTGCCAGCAGTTCCTCAGGAAATCTAGCCAAAAACATTCAGTACTTC. Protein product: CASSSSGNLAKNIQYF.

This clonotype was detected ten times or more. This chain connects TRBV20-1 to TRBJ1-5; TRBD1 is a possible D gene (5 bases). V gave up 1 base and J gave up 9 bases, with 22 bases separating them. Germline CDR1 and CDR2: DFQATT and SNEGSKA (reference sequence). The CDR3 totals 16 residues. The CDR3 sequence is CSARGVFDSGARPQHF. The CDR3 DNA sequence: TGCAGTGCTAGAGGTGTATTCGACAGCGGGGCTCGGCCCCAGCATTTT.

This clonotype was found many times. The J gene is TRBJ1-5, the V gene TRBV20-1, with 9 bases lining up with TRBD1. The CDR3 consists of 17 residues. Germline lookup yields CDR1 DFQATT and CDR2 SNEGSKA (reference sequence). Trimming took 0 bases from V and 4 from J; bases not matched to a gene: 10. CDR3 in amino acids: CSARDITGGEGNQPQHF. DNA for the CDR3: TGCAGTGCTAGAGATATAACAGGGGGCGAAGGAAATCAGCCCCAGCATTTT.

This clonotype appeared many times. The chain joins TRBV28 to TRBJ1-1; D gene ambiguous. The germline CDR1 and CDR2 sequences are MDHEN and SYDVKM. The length of the CDR3 is 13 residues. Trimming took 3 bases from V and 4 from J, leaving 9 bases between them. CDR3 loop: CASSFYRGTEAFF. CDR3 DNA sequence: TGTGCCAGCAGTTTTTACAGAGGCACTGAAGCTTTCTTT.

In its sample, this clonotype was seen many times. CDR3 bases: TGTGCCAGCAGCTTAATAGCGGGGGGGCCGAGCACAGATACGCAGTATTTT. Its translation: CASSLIAGGPSTDTQYF. The chain recombines TRBV7-3 with TRBJ2-3; 11 bases are shared with TRBD2. The CDR3 runs 17 residues. Germline-derived CDR1 and CDR2 are SGHTA and FQGTGA. J gave up 0 bases and V 1 base, and 3 bases lay outside the gene matches. The full variable domain, completed using reference TRBV7-3 and TRBJ2-3, is GAGVSQTPSNKVTEKGKYVELRCDPISGHTALYWYRQSLGQGPEFLIYFQGTGAADDSGLPNDRFFAVRPEGSVSTLKIQRTERGDSAVYLCASSLIAGGPSTDTQYFGPGTRLTVL.

The chain employs TRBV20-1 and TRBJ1-3; D unresolved. Deletions cut 3 bases from V and 5 bases from J, with 14 bases between. This CDR3 has 14 amino acids. The V gene's germline CDR1 is DFQATT and CDR2 SNEGSKA (reference sequence). The CDR3 DNA is TGCAGTGCTAGGTCTCGTTATTCTCGAAACACCATATATTTT. Its protein product is CSARSRYSRNTIYF.

This clonotype was observed at least ten times. This rearrangement joins TRBV2 to TRBJ1-5, with TRBD1 matching over 8 bases. Germline trimming cut 4 bases from V and 6 bases from J; bases unmatched to any gene: 11. The CDR3 sequence is 16 residues long. Per germline, CDR1 SNHLY and CDR2 FYNNEI. The CDR3 spells CASSVGPQGAGQPQHF. The CDR3, as DNA: TGTGCCAGCAGTGTCGGGCCCCAGGGGGCAGGTCAGCCCCAGCATTTT.